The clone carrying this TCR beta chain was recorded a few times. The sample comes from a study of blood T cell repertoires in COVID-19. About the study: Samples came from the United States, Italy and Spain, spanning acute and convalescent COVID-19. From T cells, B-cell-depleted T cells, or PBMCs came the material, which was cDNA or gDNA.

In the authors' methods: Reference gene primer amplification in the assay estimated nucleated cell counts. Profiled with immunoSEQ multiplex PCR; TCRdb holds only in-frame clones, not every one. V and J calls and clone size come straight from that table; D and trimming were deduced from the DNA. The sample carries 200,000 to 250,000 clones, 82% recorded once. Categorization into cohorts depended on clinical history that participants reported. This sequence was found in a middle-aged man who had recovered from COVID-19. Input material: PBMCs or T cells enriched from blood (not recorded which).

CDR3 nucleotide sequence: TGTGCCAGCAGTTTGTGGGGGGGGACTAGTACAGATACGCAGTATTTT. Protein sequence: CASSLWGGTSTDTQYF. V is TRBV28 and J is TRBJ2-3; 8 nucleotides line up with TRBD2. Germline V gene lookup returns CDR1 MDHEN and CDR2 SYDVKM. The CDR3 runs to 16 residues. The trim removed 3 bases at V and 3 bases at J, leaving 8 bases unmatched.